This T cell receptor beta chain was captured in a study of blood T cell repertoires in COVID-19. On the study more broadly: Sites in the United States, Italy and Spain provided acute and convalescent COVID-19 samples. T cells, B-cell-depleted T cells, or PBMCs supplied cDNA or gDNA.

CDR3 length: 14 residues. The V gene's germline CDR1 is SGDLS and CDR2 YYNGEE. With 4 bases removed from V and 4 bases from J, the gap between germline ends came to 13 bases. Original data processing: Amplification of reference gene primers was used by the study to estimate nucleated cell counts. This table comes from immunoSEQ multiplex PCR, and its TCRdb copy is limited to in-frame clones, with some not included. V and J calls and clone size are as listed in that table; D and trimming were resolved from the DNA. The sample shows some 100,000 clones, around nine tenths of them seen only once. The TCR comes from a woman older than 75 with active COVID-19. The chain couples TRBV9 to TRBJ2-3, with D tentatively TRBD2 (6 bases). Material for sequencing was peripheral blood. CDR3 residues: CASSRGGGSDTQYF. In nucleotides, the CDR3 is TGTGCCAGCAGCCGTGGGGGAGGTTCAGATACGCAGTATTTT.